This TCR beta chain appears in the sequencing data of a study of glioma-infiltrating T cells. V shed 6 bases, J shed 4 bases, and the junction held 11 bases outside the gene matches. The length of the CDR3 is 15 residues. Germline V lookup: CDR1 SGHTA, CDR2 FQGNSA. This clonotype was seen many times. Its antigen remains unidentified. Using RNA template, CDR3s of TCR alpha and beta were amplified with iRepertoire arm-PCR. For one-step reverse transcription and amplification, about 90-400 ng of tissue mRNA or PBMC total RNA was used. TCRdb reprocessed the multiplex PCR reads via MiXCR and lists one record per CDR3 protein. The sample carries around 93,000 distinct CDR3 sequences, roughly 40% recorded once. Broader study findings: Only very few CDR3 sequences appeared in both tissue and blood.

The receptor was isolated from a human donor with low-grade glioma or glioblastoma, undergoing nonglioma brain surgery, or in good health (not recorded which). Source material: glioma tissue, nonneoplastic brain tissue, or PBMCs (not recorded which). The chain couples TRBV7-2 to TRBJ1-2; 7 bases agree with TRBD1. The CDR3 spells CASSLYQGGAYGYTF. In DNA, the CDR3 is TGTGCCAGCAGTTTATATCAGGGGGGGGCCTATGGCTACACCTTC. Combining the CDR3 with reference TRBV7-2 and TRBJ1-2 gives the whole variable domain GAGVSQSPSNKVTEKGKDVELRCDPISGHTALYWYRQSLGQGLEFLIYFQGNSAPDKSGLPSDRFSAERTGGSVSTLTIQRTQQEDSAVYLCASSLYQGGAYGYTFGSGTRLTVV.